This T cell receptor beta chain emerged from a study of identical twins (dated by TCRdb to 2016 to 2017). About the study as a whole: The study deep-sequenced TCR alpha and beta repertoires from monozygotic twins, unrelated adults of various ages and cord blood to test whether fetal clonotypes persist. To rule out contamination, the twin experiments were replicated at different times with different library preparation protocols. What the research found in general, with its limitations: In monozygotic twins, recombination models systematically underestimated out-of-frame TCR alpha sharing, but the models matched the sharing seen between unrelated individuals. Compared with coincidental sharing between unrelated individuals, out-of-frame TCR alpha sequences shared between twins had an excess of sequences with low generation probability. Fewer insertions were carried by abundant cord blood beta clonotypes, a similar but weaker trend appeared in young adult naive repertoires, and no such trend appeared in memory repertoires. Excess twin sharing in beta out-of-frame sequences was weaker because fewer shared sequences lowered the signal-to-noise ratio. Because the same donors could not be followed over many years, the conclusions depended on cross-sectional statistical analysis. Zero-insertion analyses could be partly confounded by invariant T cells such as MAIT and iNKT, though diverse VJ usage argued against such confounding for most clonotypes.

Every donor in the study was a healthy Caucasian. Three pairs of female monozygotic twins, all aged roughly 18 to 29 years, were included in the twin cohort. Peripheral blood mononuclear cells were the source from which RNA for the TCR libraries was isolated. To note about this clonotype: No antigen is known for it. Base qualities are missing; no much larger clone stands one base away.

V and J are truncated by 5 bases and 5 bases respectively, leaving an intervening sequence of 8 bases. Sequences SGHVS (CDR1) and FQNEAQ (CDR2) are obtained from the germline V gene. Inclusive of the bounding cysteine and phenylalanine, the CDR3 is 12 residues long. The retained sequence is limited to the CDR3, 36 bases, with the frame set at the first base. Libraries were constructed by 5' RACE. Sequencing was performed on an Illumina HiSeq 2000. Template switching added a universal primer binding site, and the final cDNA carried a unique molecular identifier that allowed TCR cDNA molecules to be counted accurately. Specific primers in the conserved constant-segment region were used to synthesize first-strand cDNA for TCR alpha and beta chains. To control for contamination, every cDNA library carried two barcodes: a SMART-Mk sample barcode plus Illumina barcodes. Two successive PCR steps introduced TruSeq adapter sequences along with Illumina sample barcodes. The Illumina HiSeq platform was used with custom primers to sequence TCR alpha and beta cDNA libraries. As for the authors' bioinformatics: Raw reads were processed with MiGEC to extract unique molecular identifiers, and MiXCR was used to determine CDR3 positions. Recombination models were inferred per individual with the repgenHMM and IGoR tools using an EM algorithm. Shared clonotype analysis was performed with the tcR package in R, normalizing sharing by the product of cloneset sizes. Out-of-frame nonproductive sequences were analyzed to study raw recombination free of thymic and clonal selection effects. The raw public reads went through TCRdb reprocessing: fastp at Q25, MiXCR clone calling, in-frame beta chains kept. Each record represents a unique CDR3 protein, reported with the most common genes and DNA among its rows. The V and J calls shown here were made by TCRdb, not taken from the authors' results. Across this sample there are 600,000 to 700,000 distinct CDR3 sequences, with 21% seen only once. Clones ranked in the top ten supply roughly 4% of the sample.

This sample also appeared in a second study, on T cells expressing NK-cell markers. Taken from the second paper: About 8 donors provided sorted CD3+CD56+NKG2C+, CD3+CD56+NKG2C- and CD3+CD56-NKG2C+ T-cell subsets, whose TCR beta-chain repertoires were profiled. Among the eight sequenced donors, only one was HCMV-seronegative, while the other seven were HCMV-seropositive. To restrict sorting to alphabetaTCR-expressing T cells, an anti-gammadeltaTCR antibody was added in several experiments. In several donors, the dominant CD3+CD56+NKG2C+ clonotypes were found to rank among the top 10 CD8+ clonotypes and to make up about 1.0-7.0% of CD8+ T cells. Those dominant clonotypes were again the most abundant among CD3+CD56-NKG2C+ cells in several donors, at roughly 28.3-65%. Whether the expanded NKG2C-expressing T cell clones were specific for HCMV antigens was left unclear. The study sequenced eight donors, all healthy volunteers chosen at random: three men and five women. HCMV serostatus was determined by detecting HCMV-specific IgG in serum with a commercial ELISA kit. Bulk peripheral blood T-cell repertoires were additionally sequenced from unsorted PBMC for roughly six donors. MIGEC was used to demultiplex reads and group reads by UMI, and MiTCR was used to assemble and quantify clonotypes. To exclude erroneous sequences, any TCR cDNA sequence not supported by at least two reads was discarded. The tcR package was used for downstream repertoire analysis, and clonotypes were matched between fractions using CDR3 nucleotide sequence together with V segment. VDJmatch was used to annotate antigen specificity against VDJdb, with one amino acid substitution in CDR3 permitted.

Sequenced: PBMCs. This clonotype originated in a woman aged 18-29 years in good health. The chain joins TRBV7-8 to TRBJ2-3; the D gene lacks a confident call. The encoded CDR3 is CASSMPIDTQYF. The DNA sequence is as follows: TGTGCCAGCAGCATGCCCATAGATACGCAGTATTTT.